This record covers a single T cell receptor (beta chain). There is no known antigen for this receptor. No conserved phenylalanine or tryptophan is present at the end of the CDR3, so a read error is the likely explanation. The germline V gene encodes CDR1 SGHAT and CDR2 FQNNGV. V is pared back by 6 bases and J by 2 bases, with 20 bases lying between the germline termini. The CDR3 spans 16 amino acids, including both terminal residues. Of the read, only the CDR3 DNA is kept; its 48 bases are in frame from base 1. The sample originates from a study of OX40 agonist ivuxolimab in advanced cancers. For the study in its entirety: Ivuxolimab was a fully human IgG2 agonistic monoclonal antibody targeting the costimulatory receptor OX40 (CD134). A male proportion of 70% to 90% and a mean age of roughly 55 years, ranging from 23 to 79, were recorded for the dose-escalation cohort. Partial responses were achieved by three dose-escalation patients, of whom one had hepatocellular carcinoma and two had cutaneous melanoma. The monotherapy dose-escalation portion (N of about 50 patients) of the phase I ivuxolimab trial is reported in the paper. Patients were allowed to have had prior anti-PD-1, anti-PD-L1 or anti-CTLA-4 therapy, and 30% to 50% of the dose-escalation patients had previously received checkpoint inhibitors. Of the roughly 51 patients in dose escalation, about 20 had hepatocellular carcinoma, around 15 had melanoma, 9 had renal cell carcinoma and 9 had head and neck cancer. Intravenous ivuxolimab was administered to patients every 2 weeks at six dose levels: 0.01, 0.1, 0.3, 1.5, 3 and 10 mg/kg. The point of sequencing TCRbeta in the periphery was to test whether ivuxolimab changed TCR sequence diversity and drove clonal T-cell expansion. General conclusions and limits of the study: Low levels of normalized T-cell clonal expansion were also shown by some nonresponding patients. Partial responders in the 0.1-3.0 mg/kg groups had among the lowest normalized peripheral clonal expansion, especially among CD8+ T cells. At doses of 0.1 to 3.0 mg/kg, clonal expansion of both CD4+ and CD8+ T cells in blood was seen between baseline and week 6. After ivuxolimab, expanded clones were on average more numerous among CD8+ T cells than among CD4+ T cells. Which antigens the clonally expanded peripheral T cells were specific for was not determined.

Genomic DNA was extracted from sorted cells for sequencing of the TCRbeta CDR3 region. TCRbeta CDR3 regions were sequenced using the immunoSEQ Assay. TCRdb retrieved this table from immuneACCESS and kept in-frame rearrangements only. Not all clones are present; in checked studies, unresolved V genes account for under half, and no reason is known for the remainder. This sample gives more than 55,000 clones in total; approximately 87% of them show up just once. The ten largest clonotypes hold about 4.1% of the sample. Patients with a history of autoimmune disease or receiving systemic immunosuppression were excluded from the trial. Peripheral blood for TCR sequencing was collected from all dose cohorts at baseline, on cycle 4 day 1, and on cycle 7 day 1. Samples came from an open-label, multicenter, first-in-human phase I dose-escalation trial of ivuxolimab. Adults with locally advanced or metastatic melanoma, renal cell carcinoma, hepatocellular carcinoma or head and neck squamous cell carcinoma were enrolled in the trial. Before TCR sequencing, CD4+ T cells and CD8+ T cells from peripheral blood were sorted into separate populations.

Sequencing used CD4+ or CD8+ T cells sorted from blood, obtained in a trial of the OX40 agonist ivuxolimab. The TCR sequence derives from an adult with an advanced solid tumor such as melanoma, head and neck, liver or kidney cancer. The receptor chain draws on TRBV11-2 and TRBJ2-7; there is no confident call for the D gene. The sequence in DNA is TGTGCCAGCAGTCCCCGGCGCCGGACGCCGACCTACGAGCAGTACCTC. This codes for CASSPRRRTPTYEQYL.